The 19 T cell receptor beta chains in this list originate from one sample, sequenced in a study of spatial heterogeneity in lung cancer. Time point: blood at routine non-recurrence follow-up after resection. Unsorted tumor, nontumor lung tissue or cryopreserved PBMC supplied the whole RNA. TCRdb independently ran MiXCR on the 5' RACE reads; one entry per CDR3 protein. The sample holds roughly 120,000 distinct CDR3 sequences, roughly an eighth seen once. The sequencing used PBMCs, collected at follow-up. These receptors were collected from a male donor with early-stage non-small cell lung cancer.

This clonotype was seen a few times. The chain employs TRBV6-5 and TRBJ2-7, with 10 bases that match TRBD1. The germline gives CDR1 MNHEY, CDR2 SVGAGI. The CDR3 totals 13 residues. The ends lost 5 bases at V and 11 bases at J; junction bases unmatched: 9. This chain's CDR3 is CASSAPGTGEEYF. The CDR3 region has the DNA TGTGCCAGCAGTGCCCCCGGGACAGGGGAGGAGTACTTC.

This clonotype has only a few counts. This chain connects TRBV29-1 to TRBJ1-2; 7 bases agree with TRBD1. Germline V gene data show CDR1 as SQVTM and CDR2 as ANQGSEA. The V and J ends lost 3 bases and 5 bases, in that order; junction bases with no gene match: 9. CDR3 length: 14 residues. The CDR3 spells CSVEIPGQPYGYTF. Here the CDR3 DNA reads TGCAGCGTTGAGATCCCGGGACAGCCTTATGGCTACACCTTC. The full variable domain, with the rest looked up from reference TRBV29-1 and TRBJ1-2, is SAVISQKPSRDICQRGTSLTIQCQVDSQVTMMFWYRQQPGQSLTLIATANQGSEATYESGFVIDKFPISRPNLTFSTLTVSNMSPEDSSIYLCSVEIPGQPYGYTFGSGTRLTVV.

The V and J genes are TRBV4-1 and TRBJ1-5; maybe TRBD1 (5 bases). Per the germline V gene, CDR1 is MGHRA and CDR2 is YSYEKL. The ends were cut back, 1 base at V and 2 bases at J, with 12 bases in the middle. This CDR3 region has 16 residues. In DNA, the CDR3 is TGCGCCAGCAGCCAAGTACAGGTATTGGGCAATCAGCCCCAGCATTTT. It encodes CASSQVQVLGNQPQHF.

This clonotype was found many times. This rearrangement joins TRBV7-8 to TRBJ2-6; D call uncertain. The CDR3 contains 14 residues. Germline V gene data show CDR1 as SGHVS and CDR2 as FQNEAQ. V was pared by 2 bases and J by 2 bases, with 4 bases between. Here the CDR3 reads CASSLQPGANVLTF. The CDR3 region has the DNA TGTGCCAGCAGCTTACAACCTGGGGCCAACGTCCTGACTTTC.

This clonotype was seen only a few times. This chain joins TRBV10-2 and TRBJ1-2; D possibly corresponds to TRBD1 (6 bases). The CDR3 has 13 amino acids. V was clipped by 7 bases and J by 6 bases, with 15 bases between them. Germline assignment: CDR1 WSHSY and CDR2 SAAADI. In DNA form, the CDR3 reads TGCGCCAGCATGCTTACCGGGGGCGATGGCTACACCTTC. As protein: CASMLTGGDGYTF.

This clonotype was found a few times. This chain uses TRBV7-8 with TRBJ1-4, with D tentatively TRBD1 (6 bases). This CDR3 comprises 14 residues. The germline V gene encodes CDR1 SGHVS and CDR2 FQNEAQ. The germline V and J ends were trimmed by 7 bases and 8 bases, with 17 bases remaining between them. CDR3 sequence reads: CASTPRGRGEKLFF. The CDR3 DNA reads TGTGCCAGCACCCCACGGGGGCGGGGGGAAAAACTGTTTTTT.

The sample holds a few counts of this clonotype. The chain has TRBV6-5 and TRBJ2-1; D is undetermined. CDR3 length: 12 amino acids. The germline gives CDR1 MNHEY, CDR2 SVGAGI. Trimming took off 5 bases at V and 13 bases at J, with 15 bases between the two ends. CDR3 amino acids: CASSRFRRDQFF. The CDR3 DNA reads TGTGCCAGCAGTCGTTTTCGAAGGGATCAGTTCTTC.

This clonotype was counted between two and nine times. The genes are TRBV20-1 and TRBJ2-3, with D maybe TRBD2 (6 bases). Trimming shortened V by 0 bases and J by 0 bases, and 13 bases separated the two germline ends. This CDR3 region has 16 residues. CDR1 and CDR2 (germline): DFQATT, SNEGSKA (reference sequence). The CDR3 nucleotides are TGCAGTGCTAGAGAGTTCAGCGGAGGGAGCACAGATACGCAGTATTTT. Translation gives CSAREFSGGSTDTQYF.

Only a few counts were recorded for this clonotype. V gene TRBV2 combines with J gene TRBJ1-6, with D possibly being TRBD1 (5 bases). The CDR3 is 15 amino acids. The V gene lost 6 bases and the J gene lost 4 bases, with 13 bases spanning the gap. CDR1 and CDR2 (germline): SNHLY, FYNNEI. The DNA of the CDR3 is TGTGCCAGCAGAGTCCGACAGCCATATAATTCACCCCTCCACTTT. Encoded protein: CASRVRQPYNSPLHF.

The chain joins TRBV5-1 to TRBJ1-6; the match to TRBD1 covers 8 bases. There are 13 residues in the CDR3. Germline V gene sequence: CDR1 SGHRS, CDR2 YFSETQ. V gave up 4 bases and J gave up 10 bases; unmatched junction bases: 4. The CDR3 DNA follows: TGCGCCAGCAGCGGAGCAGGGGGCTCACCCCTCCACTTT. This encodes CASSGAGGSPLHF.

As to this clonotype: This may stem from a read error, because a much larger clone lies one nucleotide away. V usage is TRBV24-1 and J usage is TRBJ2-5, with D possibly being TRBD1 (6 bases). CDR3 size: 17 residues. Germline CDR1 is KGHDR and CDR2 is SFDVKD. CDR3 sequence: CATSDLPSWGHGETRYF. The DNA for the CDR3 is TGTGCCACCAGTGATTTGCCGTCGTGGGGGCATGGAGAGACCCGGTACTTC.

This rearrangement joins TRBV3-1 to TRBJ1-6; D unclear. In germline, CDR1 is LGHDT, CDR2 YNNKEL (reference sequence). Trimming took off 4 bases at V and 5 bases at J, with 9 bases between the two ends. The CDR3 is 14 amino acids. CDR3 sequence: CASSPPLHNSPLHF. CDR3 sequence (DNA): TGTGCCAGCAGCCCCCCTCTCCATAATTCACCCCTCCACTTT.

This clonotype was observed at least ten times. The chain combines TRBV4-1 with TRBJ1-2; 7 nucleotides align to TRBD1. Germline V gene data show CDR1 as MGHRA and CDR2 as YSYEKL. J gave up 4 bases and V 3 bases, and 5 bases lay outside the gene matches. This CDR3 region has 14 residues. CDR3 sequence reads: CASSHLGQIYGYTF. The CDR3 DNA is TGCGCCAGCAGCCATCTGGGACAGATCTATGGCTACACCTTC.

The J gene is TRBJ2-1, the V gene TRBV6-5; 12 nucleotides line up with TRBD1. Germline lookup yields CDR1 MNHEY and CDR2 SVGAGI. The CDR3 runs 14 residues. V dropped 5 bases and J dropped 10; count of bases not matched to a gene: 6. In nucleotides, the CDR3 is TGTGCCAGCAGTCGATGGGACAGGGGGCGGGAGCAGTTCTTC. Its translation is CASSRWDRGREQFF.

This clonotype has at least ten counts. This chain joins TRBV7-6 and TRBJ2-7; 10 nucleotides align to TRBD1. Germline loops: CDR1 SGHVS, CDR2 FNYEAQ. Unmatched junction bases numbered 5, after V lost 4 bases and J lost 2 bases. The CDR3 covers 15 residues. This chain's CDR3 is CASSSGQGGTYEQYF. The CDR3 region has the DNA TGTGCCAGCAGCTCAGGACAGGGGGGGACCTACGAGCAGTACTTC.

CDR3 sequence (DNA): TGTGCCAGCAGCCTCCTCCCTTATCGGGATCGCTCTGGAAACACCATATATTTT. It yields the protein CASSLLPYRDRSGNTIYF. The chain couples TRBV3-1 to TRBJ1-3; no clear D gene. CDR1 and CDR2 from the germline V gene are LGHDT and YNNKEL (reference sequence). CDR3 length: 18 amino acids. Trimming took off 4 bases at V and 0 bases at J, with 19 bases between the two ends.

This clonotype was recorded at least ten times. The V gene is TRBV4-2, the J gene TRBJ2-7; D is uncertain. The CDR3 is made up of 15 amino acids. The V end lost 1 base, the J end lost 0 bases, and 10 bases lay between the germline ends. Germline CDR1 LGHNA, CDR2 YNFKEQ. CDR3 nucleotides: TGTGCCAGCAGCCAAGGGTTACAGAACTCCTACGAGCAGTACTTC. It translates to CASSQGLQNSYEQYF.

This clonotype was counted only a few times. The chain joins TRBV7-6 to TRBJ2-1; 8 bases fit TRBD2. CDR1 SGHVS and CDR2 FNYEAQ come from the germline V gene. Unmatched junction bases numbered 8, after V lost 2 bases and J lost 8 bases. The CDR3 is 15 residues long. This CDR3 is CASSLPYGTSHEQFF. CDR3 nucleotide sequence: TGTGCCAGCAGCTTACCGTACGGGACTAGTCATGAGCAGTTCTTC.

This clonotype was counted ten times or more. This chain links TRBV20-1 with TRBJ1-2, with a weak D call TRBD1 (6 bases). The ends were cut back, 6 bases at V and 4 bases at J, with 21 bases in the middle. The germline V gene encodes CDR1 DFQATT and CDR2 SNEGSKA (reference sequence). This CDR3 region has 15 residues. The CDR3 here is CSAPRPAGDRYGYTF. The CDR3, as DNA: TGCAGTGCCCCCCGCCCGGCAGGGGATCGCTATGGCTACACCTTC.